Sequencing of this TCR beta chain was carried out in a study of blood T cell repertoires in COVID-19. Overall study context: Sites across the United States, Italy and Spain contributed samples from acute and convalescent COVID-19. T cells, B-cell-depleted T cells, or PBMCs supplied cDNA or gDNA.

The CDR3 spans 16 residues. Trimming stripped 1 base from V and 2 bases from J, with 14 bases between. The germline CDR1 and CDR2 sequences are LGHDT and YNNKEL (reference sequence). In the original processing: Nucleated cell counts were estimated from reference gene primer amplification. Produced via immunoSEQ multiplex PCR; TCRdb's table is partial and in-frame only. That table is the source of V, J and clone size, and D and trimming were worked out from the DNA. The repertoire holds over 45,000 clones, with about nine tenths as singletons. This TCR came from an older man with acute or convalescent COVID-19. The chain has TRBV3-1 (or the pseudogene TRBV3-2) and TRBJ2-5, with D possibly being TRBD2 (6 bases). Source material: peripheral blood. The CDR3 DNA is TGTGCCAGCAGCCAAGGAGGAGGGCCCATGCAAGAGACCCAGTACTTC. Translated, it gives CASSQGGGPMQETQYF.